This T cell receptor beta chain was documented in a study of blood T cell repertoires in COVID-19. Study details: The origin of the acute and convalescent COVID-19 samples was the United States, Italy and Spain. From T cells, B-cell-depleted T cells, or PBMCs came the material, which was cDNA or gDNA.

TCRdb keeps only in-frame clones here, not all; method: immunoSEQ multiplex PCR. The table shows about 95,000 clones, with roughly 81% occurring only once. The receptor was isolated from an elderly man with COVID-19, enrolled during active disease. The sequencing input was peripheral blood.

CDR3 sequence: CASSVLAGGYEQYF. The CDR3 region has the DNA TGTGCCAGCAGTGTACTAGCGGGAGGTTACGAGCAGTACTTC. The chain carries TRBV27 and TRBJ2-7, with 12 bases fitting TRBD2. The ends lost 5 bases at V and 4 bases at J; junction bases unmatched: 3. This CDR3 spans 14 amino acids. Germline V gives CDR1 MNHEY, CDR2 SMNVEV (reference sequence).